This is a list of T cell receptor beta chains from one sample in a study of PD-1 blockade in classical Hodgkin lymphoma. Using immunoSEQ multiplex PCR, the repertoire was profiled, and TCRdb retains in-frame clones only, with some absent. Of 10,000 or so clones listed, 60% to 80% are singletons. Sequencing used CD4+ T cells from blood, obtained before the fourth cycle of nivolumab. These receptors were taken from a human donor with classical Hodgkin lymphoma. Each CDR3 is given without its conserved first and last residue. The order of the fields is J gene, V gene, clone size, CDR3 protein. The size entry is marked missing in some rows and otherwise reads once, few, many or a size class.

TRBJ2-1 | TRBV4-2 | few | ASSLRETSGANEQF
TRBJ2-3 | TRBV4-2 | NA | ASSPEGTGDTQY
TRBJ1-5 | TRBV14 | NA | ASSQDRGTPQH
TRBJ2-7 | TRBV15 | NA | ATSRGGTAYEQY
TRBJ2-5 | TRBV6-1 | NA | ASSATPGLVWETQY
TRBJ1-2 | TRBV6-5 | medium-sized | ASSYSGGSRYGYT
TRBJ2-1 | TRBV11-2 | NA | ASSEPYYNEQF
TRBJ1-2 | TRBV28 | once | ASSLGQNYGYT
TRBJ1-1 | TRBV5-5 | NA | ASSLGPGQFAF
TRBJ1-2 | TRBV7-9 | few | ASSLFRDPPNYGYT
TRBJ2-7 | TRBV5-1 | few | ASSLVLAGVHEQY
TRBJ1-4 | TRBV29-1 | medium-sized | SVADRATNEKLF
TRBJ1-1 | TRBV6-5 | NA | ASSSTDRMNTEAF
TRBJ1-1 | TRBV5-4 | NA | ASSLQRLETEAF
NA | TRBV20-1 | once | SGAETYEQY
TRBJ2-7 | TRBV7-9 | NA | ASSPNHPSGIDEQY